The 8 T cell receptor beta chains reported below all come from one sample, sequenced in a study of blood T cell repertoires in COVID-19. Sequencing was performed with immunoSEQ multiplex PCR; in TCRdb, only in-frame clones are kept and a portion is missing. There are about 170,000 clones in the sample; about 88% occur only once, and around 2.1% lies in the top ten. Sequencing was done on a sample of peripheral blood. Every receptor here comes from a man aged 50 or older who had recovered from COVID-19.

The chain has TRBV6-5 and TRBJ2-1; D possibly corresponds to TRBD2 (6 bases). Trimming took 7 bases from V and 0 from J, leaving 10 bases between them. The V gene's germline CDR1 is MNHEY and CDR2 SVGAGI. The CDR3 sequence is 14 residues long. The chain's CDR3 is CASMGLSSYNEQFF. CDR3 DNA: TGTGCCAGCATGGGACTTAGCTCCTACAATGAGCAGTTCTTC.

This rearrangement joins TRBV9 to TRBJ1-6; 9 bases align to TRBD1. CDR3 length equals 15 residues. CDR1 is SGDLS and CDR2 is YYNGEE in the germline V gene. Losses at the gene ends were 3 bases for V and 3 bases for J; bases not matched to a gene: 1. CDR3 DNA sequence: TGTGCCAGCAGCGCGGGACAGGGCTATAATTCACCCCTCCACTTT. Translating gives CASSAGQGYNSPLHF.

This clone showed up just once. V and J are TRBV9 and TRBJ2-5, with D possibly TRBD2 on 7 matching bases. This CDR3 is 15 amino acids long. Germline loops: CDR1 SGDLS, CDR2 YYNGEE. Trimming cost V 0 bases and J 3 bases, with 12 bases left between them. CDR3 sequence reads: CASSVVEGGKETQYF. The CDR3 nucleotides are TGTGCCAGCAGCGTAGTAGAGGGGGGGAAAGAGACCCAGTACTTC.

The gene calls are TRBV9 and TRBJ2-3; maybe TRBD2 (5 bases). CDR3 length: 16 residues. The ends were cut back, 0 bases at V and 7 bases at J, with 18 bases in the middle. Germline V CDR1 and CDR2: SGDLS, YYNGEE. In nucleotides, the CDR3 is TGTGCCAGCAGCGTAGGGAGTAGCGAACGATCAAATACGCAGTATTTT. Its protein product is CASSVGSSERSNTQYF.

The chain links TRBV7-6 to TRBJ2-1, with a tentative D call TRBD2 (5 bases). The germline V gene encodes CDR1 SGHVS and CDR2 FNYEAQ. Between the trimmed V and J ends, which lost 6 bases and 0 bases, there was a span of 12 bases. The CDR3 sequence is 15 residues long. CDR3 DNA: TGTGCCAGCAGGTCATACGCGGGCTCCTACAATGAGCAGTTCTTC. Protein: CASRSYAGSYNEQFF.

V and J are TRBV9 and TRBJ1-4, with no clear D. Germline V gene lookup returns CDR1 SGDLS and CDR2 YYNGEE. Trimming removed 7 bases at V and 3 bases at J, with 22 bases between. The CDR3 extends over 17 amino acids. The CDR3 DNA sequence: TGTGCCAGCTCGCGGCAGAGTAATCCTCCAGCTAATGAAAAACTGTTTTTT. This codes for CASSRQSNPPANEKLFF. Drawing the rest from reference TRBV9 and TRBJ1-4, the complete variable domain is DSGVTQTPKHLITATGQRVTLRCSPRSGDLSVYWYQQSLDQGLQFLIQYYNGEERAKGNILERFSAQQFPDLHSELNLSSLELGDSALYFCASSRQSNPPANEKLFFGSGTQLSVL.

This chain links TRBV6-1 with TRBJ2-7; 8 nucleotides align to TRBD1. This CDR3 has 17 amino acids. Germline CDR1 MNHNS, CDR2 SASEGT. V trimming: 4 bases; J trimming: 3 bases; junction bases outside the gene matches: 14. The CDR3 region has the DNA TGTGCCAGCAGTGCCAACTCACCCGGGACAGGCCACTACGAGCAGTACTTC. It translates to CASSANSPGTGHYEQYF.

The rearrangement links TRBV5-4 to TRBJ2-7, with 7 bases aligning to TRBD2. With 1 base clipped from V and 2 bases from J, the junction kept 6 bases outside the gene matches. This CDR3 spans 15 amino acids. Germline lookup yields CDR1 SGHNT and CDR2 YYREEE (reference sequence). CDR3 coding DNA: TGTGCCAGCAGCTTGTGGGAGGGGCTCCCCTACGAGCAGTACTTC. Translated: CASSLWEGLPYEQYF.